What follows is one T cell receptor beta chain and its context. The CDR3 loop spans 11 amino acids. Trimming cost V 5 bases and J 8 bases, with 9 bases left between them. These data originate in a study of blood T cell repertoires in COVID-19. Study details: From the United States, Italy and Spain came samples of acute and convalescent COVID-19. Nucleic acid was either cDNA or gDNA, and it came from T cells, B-cell-depleted T cells, or PBMCs.

In the original processing: Amplification of reference gene primers provided the estimated nucleated cell counts. Clones were sequenced by immunoSEQ multiplex PCR, and TCRdb holds only the in-frame ones, with some missing. D and trimming were read from the DNA, whereas the V and J calls and clone size are those reported in that table. This sample has nearly 300,000 clones; around 89% occur once, and the top ten carry 5.5% to 8.5%. The receptor was derived from a woman aged 30 to 39 who had recovered from COVID-19. What was sequenced was peripheral blood. The V and J genes are TRBV12-3 or TRBV12-4 and TRBJ1-2, with D unresolved. CDR3 residues: CASSRTGGYTF. The CDR3 DNA sequence: TGTGCCAGCAGTCGGACGGGAGGCTACACCTTC.